These T cell receptor beta chains were read from a single sample in a study of T-cell memory formation after mild COVID-19. MiXCR, run by TCRdb on the 5' RACE reads, gives a single entry per CDR3 protein. This sample has 200,000 to 300,000 distinct CDR3 sequences, with roughly 9.4% found just once. The sample consisted of PBMCs or a T cell subset sorted from them (not recorded which). These TCRs come from a young man who had mild COVID-19 (a few samples of this study predate the infection). Cell type and time point are not known. The CDR3 runs from the conserved cysteine through the conserved F or W. D genes are given only for firm matches. Part of the rows lack a size; the others show once, few, many or a class for expanded clones.

j_call,clone_size,d_call,v_call,cdr3_nt,cdr3_aa
TRBJ2-1,few,.,TRBV27,TGTGCCAGCAGTCCTCGGGACTCCTTGGAGCAGTTCTTC,CASSPRDSLEQFF
TRBJ1-1,few,.,TRBV7-7,TGTGCTAGCAGCTTATACGGGGTTCGAGCTTTCTTT,CASSLYGVRAFF
TRBJ1-4,few,.,TRBV5-1,TGCGCCAGCAGCGTGTCGACAGGCGGTGAAAAACTGTTTTTT,CASSVSTGGEKLFF
TRBJ2-3,.,TRBD1,TRBV7-9,TGTGCCAGCACCGGACAGGGGAGCACAGATACGCAGTATTTT,CASTGQGSTDTQYF
TRBJ2-4,.,TRBD1,TRBV29-1,TGCAGCGTCGGACAGGGAAACATTCAGTACTTC,CSVGQGNIQYF
TRBJ2-7,.,.,TRBV20-1,TGCAGTGCTAGAGACTCGGCAGACTACGAGCAGTACTTC,CSARDSADYEQYF
TRBJ2-7,.,.,TRBV18,TGTGCCAGCTCACCCCATAGTTTAGCAGTCTCCGAGCAGTACTTC,CASSPHSLAVSEQYF
TRBJ2-2,many,.,TRBV20-1,TGCAGTGCTAGATACAGTGAGACCGGGGAGCTGTTTTTT,CSARYSETGELFF
TRBJ1-1,.,.,TRBV6-5,TGTGCCAGCAGTTACGAGGCTGAAGCTTTCTTT,CASSYEAEAFF
TRBJ1-3,few,.,TRBV7-2,TGTGCCAGCAGCTTAGCGTACCAGAAGAGTAACACCATATATTTT,CASSLAYQKSNTIYF
TRBJ2-3,many,.,TRBV27,TGTGCCAGCAGGACTAGCACAGATACGCAGTATTTT,CASRTSTDTQYF
TRBJ1-5,.,.,TRBV2,TGTGCCAGCAGTGAAGTAAACTATAGCAATCAGCCCCAGCATTTT,CASSEVNYSNQPQHF
TRBJ1-1,.,TRBD1,TRBV6-2/TRBV6-3,TGTGCCAGCAGTTCCGACAGGGGTCGGTCTAGCACTGAAGCTTTCTTT,CASSSDRGRSSTEAFF
TRBJ1-5,.,.,TRBV20-1,TGCAGTGCTAGAGATGGGTACGGTAATCAGCCCCAGCATTTT,CSARDGYGNQPQHF
TRBJ2-1,.,TRBD2,TRBV7-6,TGTGCCAGCAGCTTAGAGTCTAGCGGGGCCTCCTACAATGAGCAGTTCTTC,CASSLESSGASYNEQFF
TRBJ2-5,many,.,TRBV7-9,TGTGCCAGCAGCTCCTACAGGGTCCAGGAGACCCAGTACTTC,CASSSYRVQETQYF
TRBJ1-4,many,.,TRBV7-6,TGTGCCAGCAGCCCCGGCCATTTTCGGGGGCTCGAAAAACTGTTTTTT,CASSPGHFRGLEKLFF
TRBJ1-1,.,.,TRBV4-2,TGTGCCAGCAGCCAAGCGCTGTACAGCATGAACACTGAAGCTTTCTTT,CASSQALYSMNTEAFF
TRBJ1-4,few,.,TRBV6-5,TGTGCCAGCAGTGCCCAGGGGTTTAATGAAAAACTGTTTTTT,CASSAQGFNEKLFF
TRBJ2-3,few,.,TRBV5-1,TGCGCCAGCAGCCCGCTGGACAGATCCACAGATACGCAGTATTTT,CASSPLDRSTDTQYF
TRBJ2-1,many,.,TRBV5-1,TGCGCCAGCAGCGGTACGGAGGGGAGTCGGACCTACAATGAGCAGTTCTTC,CASSGTEGSRTYNEQFF
TRBJ1-2,.,.,TRBV11-2,TGTGCCAGCAGCCCTTACGACACGATCTATGGCTACACCTTC,CASSPYDTIYGYTF
TRBJ2-3,many,TRBD2,TRBV7-2,TGTGCCAGCAGCAAACGACTAGCGGGGGACCGCACAGATACGCAGTATTTT,CASSKRLAGDRTDTQYF
TRBJ2-3,many,.,TRBV7-7,TGTGCTAGCAGCCCCTCACAGAGCACAGATACGCAGTATTTT,CASSPSQSTDTQYF
TRBJ2-5,.,.,TRBV5-4,TGTGCCAGCAGCGACCCACTAGCAGTTGAGGAGACCCAGTACTTC,CASSDPLAVEETQYF
TRBJ2-5,few,.,TRBV10-3,TGTGCCATCGGGAACAACCAAGAGACCCAGTACTTC,CAIGNNQETQYF
TRBJ1-2,few,TRBD1,TRBV7-2,TGTGCCAGCAGCCGTACTCCGGGACAGGGGTTTGGCTACACCTTC,CASSRTPGQGFGYTF
TRBJ2-3,.,.,TRBV10-1,TGCGCCAGCAGTGACGCGACCACAGATACGCAGTATTTT,CASSDATTDTQYF
TRBJ2-3,few,TRBD2,TRBV3-1,TGTGCCAGCAGCCAAGGTCGGACTAGCGGGGGGGCCTTCCGGCAGTATTTT,CASSQGRTSGGAFRQYF
TRBJ2-1,.,.,TRBV6-5,TGTGCCAGCAGTTTCGGGCGGGGAGCCTACAATGAGCAGTTCTTC,CASSFGRGAYNEQFF
TRBJ2-7,few,TRBD1,TRBV24-1,TGTGCCACCGGCGGACAGGGCCACTACGAGCAGTACTTC,CATGGQGHYEQYF
TRBJ2-1,few,.,TRBV27,TGTGCCAGCAGTAGTCCCGGCTTCTTCAGGGATGAGCAGTTCTTC,CASSSPGFFRDEQFF
TRBJ1-1,few,TRBD1,TRBV9,TGTGCCAGCAGCGTCGGGACAGGGGGCTTCATGAACACTGAAGCTTTCTTT,CASSVGTGGFMNTEAFF
TRBJ2-5,few,TRBD1,TRBV4-1,TGCGCCAGCAGCCATGGGACAGGGGAGACCCAGTACTTC,CASSHGTGETQYF
TRBJ2-1,many,.,TRBV20-1,TGCAGTGCTAGGCTGGGGGGGCCGTCCGATGAGCAGTTCTTC,CSARLGGPSDEQFF
TRBJ2-3,many,.,TRBV24-1,TGTGCCACCAGTGATTTTAGCACAGATACGCAGTATTTT,CATSDFSTDTQYF
TRBJ2-3,.,TRBD1,TRBV5-1,TGCGCCAGCAGCCCGGACAGGGGGCGGGCAGATACGCAGTATTTT,CASSPDRGRADTQYF
TRBJ1-3,.,.,TRBV7-2,TGTGCCAGGTTGGAGGCGATGCGCTCTGGAAACACCATATATTTT,CARLEAMRSGNTIYF
TRBJ2-1,.,.,TRBV5-1,TGCGCCAGCAGCGGAAATACAGGTTCCAATGAGCAGTTCTTC,CASSGNTGSNEQFF
TRBJ2-2,many,.,TRBV6-5,TGTGCCAGCAGTACCCCGTTTCCCGGGGAGCTGTTTTTT,CASSTPFPGELFF
TRBJ2-1,many,TRBD2,TRBV12-5,TGTGCTAGTGGTGCCCTGACTAGCGGGTCCTACAATGAGCAGTTCTTC,CASGALTSGSYNEQFF
TRBJ2-5,.,TRBD2,TRBV5-1,TGCGCCAGCAGCCCGGGACTAGGACGCCAAGAGACCCAGTACTTC,CASSPGLGRQETQYF
TRBJ1-2,many,.,TRBV20-1,TGCAGTGCTAATGACGGGAATGGCTACACCTTC,CSANDGNGYTF
TRBJ2-3,.,.,TRBV7-3,TGTGCCAGCAGCCCGTTCCCGGGGTGGGATACGCAGTATTTT,CASSPFPGWDTQYF
TRBJ1-1,.,.,TRBV6-5,TGTGCCAGCACCGACTCCCTAGCGAACACTGAAGCTTTCTTT,CASTDSLANTEAFF
TRBJ1-1,few,.,TRBV29-1,TGCAGCGTTGAAGTAAACACTGAAGCTTTCTTT,CSVEVNTEAFF